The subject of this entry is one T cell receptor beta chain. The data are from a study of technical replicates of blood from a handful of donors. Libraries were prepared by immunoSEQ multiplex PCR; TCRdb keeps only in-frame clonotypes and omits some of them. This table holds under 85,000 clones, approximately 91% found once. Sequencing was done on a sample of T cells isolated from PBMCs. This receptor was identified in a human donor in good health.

The CDR3 bases are TGCAGCGTCGTGGGACTAGCGGGCCTCTACGAGCAGTACTTC. Its translation: CSVVGLAGLYEQYF. V usage is TRBV29-1 and J usage is TRBJ2-7; 12 nucleotides match TRBD2. Trimming at V came to 6 bases and at J to 3 bases, leaving 6 bases not matched to a gene. CDR3 length: 14 amino acids. The germline V gene has CDR1 SQVTM and CDR2 ANQGSEA.